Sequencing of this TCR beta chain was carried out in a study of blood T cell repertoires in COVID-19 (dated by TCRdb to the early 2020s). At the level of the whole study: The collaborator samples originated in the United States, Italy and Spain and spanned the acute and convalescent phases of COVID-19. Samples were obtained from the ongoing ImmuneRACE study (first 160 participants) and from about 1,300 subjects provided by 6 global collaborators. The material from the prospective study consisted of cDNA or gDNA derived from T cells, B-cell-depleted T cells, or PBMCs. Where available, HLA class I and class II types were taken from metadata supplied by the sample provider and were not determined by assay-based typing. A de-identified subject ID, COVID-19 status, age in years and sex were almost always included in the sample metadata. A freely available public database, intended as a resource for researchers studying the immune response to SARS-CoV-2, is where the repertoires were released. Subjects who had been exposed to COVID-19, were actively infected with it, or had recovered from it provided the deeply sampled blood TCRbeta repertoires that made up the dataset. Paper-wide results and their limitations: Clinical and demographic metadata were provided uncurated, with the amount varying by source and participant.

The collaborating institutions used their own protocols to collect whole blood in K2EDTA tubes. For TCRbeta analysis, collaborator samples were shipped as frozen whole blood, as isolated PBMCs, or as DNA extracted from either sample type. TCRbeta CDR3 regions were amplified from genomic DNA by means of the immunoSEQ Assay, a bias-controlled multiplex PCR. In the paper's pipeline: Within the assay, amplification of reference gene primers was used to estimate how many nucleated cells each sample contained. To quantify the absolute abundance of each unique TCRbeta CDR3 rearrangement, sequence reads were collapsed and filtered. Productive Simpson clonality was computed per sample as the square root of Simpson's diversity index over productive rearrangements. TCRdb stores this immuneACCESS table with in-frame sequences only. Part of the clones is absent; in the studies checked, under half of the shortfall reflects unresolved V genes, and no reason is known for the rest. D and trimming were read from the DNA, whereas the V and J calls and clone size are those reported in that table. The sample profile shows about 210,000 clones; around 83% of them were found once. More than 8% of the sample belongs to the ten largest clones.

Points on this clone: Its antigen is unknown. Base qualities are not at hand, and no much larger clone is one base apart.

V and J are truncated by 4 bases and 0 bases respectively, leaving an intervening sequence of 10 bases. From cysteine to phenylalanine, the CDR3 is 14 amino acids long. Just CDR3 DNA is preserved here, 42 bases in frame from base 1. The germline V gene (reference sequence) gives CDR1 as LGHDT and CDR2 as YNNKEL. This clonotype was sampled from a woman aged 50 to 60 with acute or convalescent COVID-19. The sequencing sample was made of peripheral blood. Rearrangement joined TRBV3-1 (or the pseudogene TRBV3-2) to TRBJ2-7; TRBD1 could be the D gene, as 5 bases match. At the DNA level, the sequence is TGTGCCAGCAGCCCGACAGTCCTCTCCTACGAGCAGTACTTC. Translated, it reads CASSPTVLSYEQYF.